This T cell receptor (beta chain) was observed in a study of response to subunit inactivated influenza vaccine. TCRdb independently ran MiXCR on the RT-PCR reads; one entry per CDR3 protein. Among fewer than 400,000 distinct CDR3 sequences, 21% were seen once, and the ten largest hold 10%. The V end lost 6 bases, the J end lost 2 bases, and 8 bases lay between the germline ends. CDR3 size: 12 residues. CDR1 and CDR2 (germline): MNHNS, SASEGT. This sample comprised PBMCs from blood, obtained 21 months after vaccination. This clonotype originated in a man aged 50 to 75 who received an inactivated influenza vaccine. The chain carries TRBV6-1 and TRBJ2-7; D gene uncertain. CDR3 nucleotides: TGTGCCAGCAGACCACCCACCTACGAGCAGTACTTC. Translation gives CASRPPTYEQYF.